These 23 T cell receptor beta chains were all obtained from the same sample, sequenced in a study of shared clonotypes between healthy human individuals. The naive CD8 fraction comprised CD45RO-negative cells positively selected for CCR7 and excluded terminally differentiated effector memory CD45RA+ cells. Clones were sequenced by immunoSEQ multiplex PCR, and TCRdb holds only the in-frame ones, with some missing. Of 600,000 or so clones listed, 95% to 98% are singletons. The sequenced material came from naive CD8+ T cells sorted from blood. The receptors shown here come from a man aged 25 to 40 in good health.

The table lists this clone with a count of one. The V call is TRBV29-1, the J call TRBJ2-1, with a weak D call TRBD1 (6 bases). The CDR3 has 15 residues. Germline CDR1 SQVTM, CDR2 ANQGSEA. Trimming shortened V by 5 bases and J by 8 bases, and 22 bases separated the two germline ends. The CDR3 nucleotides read TGCAGCGTTTTTTACAGGGCAAGACCACGGGATGAGCAGTTCTTC. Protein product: CSVFYRARPRDEQFF.

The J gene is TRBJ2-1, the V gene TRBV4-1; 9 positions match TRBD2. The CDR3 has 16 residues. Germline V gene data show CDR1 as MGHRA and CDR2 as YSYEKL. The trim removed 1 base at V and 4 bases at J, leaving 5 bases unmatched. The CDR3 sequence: CASSQVKREAYNEQFF. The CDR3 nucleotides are TGCGCCAGCAGCCAAGTAAAGCGGGAGGCTTACAATGAGCAGTTCTTC.

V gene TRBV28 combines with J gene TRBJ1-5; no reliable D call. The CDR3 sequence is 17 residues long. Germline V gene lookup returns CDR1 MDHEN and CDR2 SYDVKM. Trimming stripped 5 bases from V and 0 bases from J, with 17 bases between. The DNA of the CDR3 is TGTGCCAGCAGTCCTGATAAGTGGGGTTATAGCAATCAGCCCCAGCATTTT. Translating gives CASSPDKWGYSNQPQHF.

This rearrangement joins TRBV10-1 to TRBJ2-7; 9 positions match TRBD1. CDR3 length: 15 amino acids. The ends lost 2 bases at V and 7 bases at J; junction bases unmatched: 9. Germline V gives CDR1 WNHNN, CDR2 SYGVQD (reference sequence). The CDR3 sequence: CASSEGGQGTGEQYF. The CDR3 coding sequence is TGCGCCAGCAGTGAGGGGGGACAGGGTACGGGAGAGCAGTACTTC.

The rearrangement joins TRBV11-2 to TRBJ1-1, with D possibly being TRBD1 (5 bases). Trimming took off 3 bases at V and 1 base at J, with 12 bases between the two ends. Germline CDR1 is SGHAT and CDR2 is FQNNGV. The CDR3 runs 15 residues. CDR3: CASSLTPGRNTEAFF. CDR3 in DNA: TGTGCCAGCAGCTTGACACCAGGGCGGAACACTGAAGCTTTCTTT.

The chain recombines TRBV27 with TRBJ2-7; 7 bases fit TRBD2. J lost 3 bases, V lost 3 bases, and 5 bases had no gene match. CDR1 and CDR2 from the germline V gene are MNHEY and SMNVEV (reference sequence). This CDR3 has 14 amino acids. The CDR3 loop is CASSFWEGHYEQYF. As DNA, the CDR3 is TGTGCCAGCAGTTTCTGGGAGGGCCACTACGAGCAGTACTTC.

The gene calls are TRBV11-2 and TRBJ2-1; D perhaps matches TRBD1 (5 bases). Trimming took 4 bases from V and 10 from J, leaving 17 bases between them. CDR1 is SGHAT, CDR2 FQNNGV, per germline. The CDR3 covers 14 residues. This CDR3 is CASSSPYQTDEQFF. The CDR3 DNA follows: TGTGCCAGCAGCTCACCTTATCAGACAGACGAGCAGTTCTTC.

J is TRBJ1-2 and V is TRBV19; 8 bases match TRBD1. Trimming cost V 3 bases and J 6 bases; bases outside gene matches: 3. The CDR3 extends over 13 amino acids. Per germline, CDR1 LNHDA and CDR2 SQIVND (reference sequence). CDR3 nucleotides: TGTGCCAGTAGTATGTGGACAGGGCATGGCTACACCTTC. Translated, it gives CASSMWTGHGYTF. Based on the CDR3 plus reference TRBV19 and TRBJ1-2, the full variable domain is DGGITQSPKYLFRKEGQNVTLSCEQNLNHDAMYWYRQDPGQGLRLIYYSQIVNDFQKGDIAEGYSVSREKKESFPLTVTSAQKNPTAFYLCASSMWTGHGYTFGSGTRLTVV.

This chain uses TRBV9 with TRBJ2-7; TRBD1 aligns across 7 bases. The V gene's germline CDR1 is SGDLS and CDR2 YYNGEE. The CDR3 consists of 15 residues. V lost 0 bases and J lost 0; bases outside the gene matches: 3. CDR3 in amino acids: CASSVGSGGSYEQYF. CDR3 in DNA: TGTGCCAGCAGCGTAGGATCAGGGGGCTCCTACGAGCAGTACTTC. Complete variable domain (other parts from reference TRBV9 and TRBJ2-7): DSGVTQTPKHLITATGQRVTLRCSPRSGDLSVYWYQQSLDQGLQFLIQYYNGEERAKGNILERFSAQQFPDLHSELNLSSLELGDSALYFCASSVGSGGSYEQYFGPGTRLTVT.

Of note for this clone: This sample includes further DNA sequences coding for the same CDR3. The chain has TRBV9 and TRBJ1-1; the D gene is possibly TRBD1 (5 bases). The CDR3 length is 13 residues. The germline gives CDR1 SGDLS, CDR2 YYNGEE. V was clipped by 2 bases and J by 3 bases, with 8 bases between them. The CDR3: CASSVGGHTEAFF. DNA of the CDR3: TGTGCCAGCAGCGTGGGGGGACACACTGAAGCTTTCTTT.

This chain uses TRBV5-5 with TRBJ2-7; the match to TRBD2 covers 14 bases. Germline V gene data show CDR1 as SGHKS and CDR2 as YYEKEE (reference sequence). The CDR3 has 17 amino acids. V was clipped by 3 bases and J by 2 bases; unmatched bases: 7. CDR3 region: CASSYGTSGRPAYEQYF. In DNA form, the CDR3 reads TGTGCCAGCAGCTACGGGACTAGCGGGAGACCGGCCTACGAGCAGTACTTC.

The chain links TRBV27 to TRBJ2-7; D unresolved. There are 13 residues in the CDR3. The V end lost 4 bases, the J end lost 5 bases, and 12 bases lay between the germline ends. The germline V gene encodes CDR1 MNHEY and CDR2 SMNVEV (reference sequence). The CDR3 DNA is TGTGCCAGCAGTTCTAGATTCGGCGACGAGCAGTACTTC. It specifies CASSSRFGDEQYF.

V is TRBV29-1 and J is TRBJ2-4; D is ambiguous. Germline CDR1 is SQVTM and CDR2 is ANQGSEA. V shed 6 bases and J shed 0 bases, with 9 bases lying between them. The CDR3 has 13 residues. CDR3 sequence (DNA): TGCAGCGTAATGGAAATAGCCAAAAACATTCAGTACTTC. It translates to CSVMEIAKNIQYF.

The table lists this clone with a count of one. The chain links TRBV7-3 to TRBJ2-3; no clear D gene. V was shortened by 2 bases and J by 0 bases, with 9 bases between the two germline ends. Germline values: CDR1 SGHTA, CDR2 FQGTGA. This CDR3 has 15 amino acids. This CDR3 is CASSLPDPSTDTQYF. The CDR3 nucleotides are TGTGCCAGCAGCTTACCGGACCCCAGCACAGATACGCAGTATTTT.

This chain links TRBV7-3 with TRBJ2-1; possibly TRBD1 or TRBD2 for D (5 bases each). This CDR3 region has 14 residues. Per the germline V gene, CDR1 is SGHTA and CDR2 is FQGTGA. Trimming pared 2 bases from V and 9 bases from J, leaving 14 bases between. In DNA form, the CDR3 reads TGTGCCAGCAGCTTAGCCCCATTAGGGACTGAGCAGTTCTTC. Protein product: CASSLAPLGTEQFF.

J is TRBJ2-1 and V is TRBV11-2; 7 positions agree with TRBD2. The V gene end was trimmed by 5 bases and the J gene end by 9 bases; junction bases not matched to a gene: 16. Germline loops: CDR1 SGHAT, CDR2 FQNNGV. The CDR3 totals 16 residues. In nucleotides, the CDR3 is TGTGCCAGCAGCAATAGCGGGTTCGATCTAAGGGGTGAGCAGTTCTTC. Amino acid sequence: CASSNSGFDLRGEQFF.

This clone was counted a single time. The CDR3 loop is CASSPETLSVEQYF. The CDR3 DNA follows: TGTGCCAGCAGCCCAGAGACCCTCTCTGTCGAGCAGTACTTC. V and J are TRBV5-5 and TRBJ2-7; D is undetermined. The length of the CDR3 is 14 residues. Germline V gene data show CDR1 as SGHKS and CDR2 as YYEKEE (reference sequence). V gave up 4 bases and J gave up 6 bases, with 17 bases separating them. The full variable domain, completed using reference TRBV5-5 and TRBJ2-7, is DAGVTQSPTHLIKTRGQQVTLRCSPISGHKSVSWYQQVLGQGPQFIFQYYEKEERGRGNFPDRFSARQFPNYSSELNVNALLLGDSALYLCASSPETLSVEQYFGPGTRLTVT.

The CDR3 sequence is CASSLTRSGTEAFF. In DNA form, the CDR3 reads TGTGCCAGCAGCTTAACTAGGAGTGGCACTGAAGCTTTCTTT. The V gene is TRBV11-2, the J gene TRBJ1-1; D unresolved. The length of the CDR3 is 14 residues. Germline V gives CDR1 SGHAT, CDR2 FQNNGV. V lost 2 bases and J lost 4, with 11 bases in between.

The CDR3 reads CASQGRETTDTQYF. CDR3 nucleotide sequence: TGTGCCAGCCAGGGGCGGGAGACCACAGATACGCAGTATTTT. The rearrangement links TRBV7-9 to TRBJ2-3; TRBD2 might be the D (7 bases). The CDR3 has 14 amino acids. The V end lost 8 bases, the J end lost 2 bases, and 14 bases lay between the germline ends. CDR1 and CDR2 (germline): SEHNR, FQNEAQ (reference sequence).

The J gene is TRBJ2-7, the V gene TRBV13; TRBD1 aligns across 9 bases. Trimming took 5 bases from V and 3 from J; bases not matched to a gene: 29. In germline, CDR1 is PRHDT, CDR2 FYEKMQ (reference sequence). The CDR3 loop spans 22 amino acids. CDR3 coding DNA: TGTGCCAGCAGCCGTACGGTCTTCCGGGACAGGGTCCTTGGGAGGAGCCTCTACGAGCAGTACTTC. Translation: CASSRTVFRDRVLGRSLYEQYF.

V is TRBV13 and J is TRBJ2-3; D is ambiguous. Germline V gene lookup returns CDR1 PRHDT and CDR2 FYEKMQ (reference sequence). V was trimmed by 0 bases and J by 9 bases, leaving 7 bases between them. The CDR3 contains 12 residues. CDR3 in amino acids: CASSLGVETQYF. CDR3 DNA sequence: TGTGCCAGCAGCTTAGGAGTGGAGACGCAGTATTTT.

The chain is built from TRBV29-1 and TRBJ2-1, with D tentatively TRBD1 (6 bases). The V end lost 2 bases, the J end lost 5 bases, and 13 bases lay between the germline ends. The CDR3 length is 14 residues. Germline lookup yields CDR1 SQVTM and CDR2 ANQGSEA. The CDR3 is CSVERTDINNEQFF. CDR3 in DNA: TGCAGCGTTGAAAGGACAGATATTAACAATGAGCAGTTCTTC.

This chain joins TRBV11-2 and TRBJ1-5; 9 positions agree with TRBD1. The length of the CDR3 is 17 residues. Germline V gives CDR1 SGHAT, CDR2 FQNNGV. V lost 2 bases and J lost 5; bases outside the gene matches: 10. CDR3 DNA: TGTGCCAGCAGCTTAAGGGGGGGACAGGGAGATCATCAGCCCCAGCATTTT. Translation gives CASSLRGGQGDHQPQHF.